A single sample gave rise to the 8 T cell receptor beta chains below, sequenced in a study of T-cell reconstitution after alpha-beta-depleted transplantation in children. Unique molecular identifiers tagged the TCRbeta library. Each CDR3 protein gets one entry after TCRdb re-called the PCR reads with MiXCR. The sample holds roughly 670,000 distinct CDR3 sequences, around 13% seen once. The material was PBMCs, obtained before TCRalphabeta/CD19-depleted stem cell transplant. Every receptor here comes from a girl aged 2 to 10 with congenital amegakaryocytic thrombocytopenia, due to receive a stem cell transplant.

This clonotype was detected a few times. The V and J genes are TRBV28 and TRBJ1-1; no clear D. V was trimmed by 5 bases and J by 0 bases, leaving 7 bases between them. This CDR3 is 13 amino acids long. Germline V lookup: CDR1 MDHEN, CDR2 SYDVKM. The CDR3 protein is CASSPPLNTEAFF. The CDR3 DNA is TGTGCCAGCAGTCCCCCCCTGAACACTGAAGCTTTCTTT.

This clonotype has more than one count but fewer than ten. The CDR3 DNA follows: TGTGCCAGCAGTTTTCCCGGACTAGCGTCAGATACGCAGTATTTT. Amino acids: CASSFPGLASDTQYF. The chain carries TRBV12-3 or TRBV12-4 and TRBJ2-3, with 9 positions matching TRBD2. V lost 3 bases, J lost 4 bases, and 5 bases stayed unmatched. The length of the CDR3 is 15 residues.

In this sample, this clonotype turned up many times. The chain employs TRBV12-3 or TRBV12-4 and TRBJ1-2; D gene uncertain. There are 13 residues in the CDR3. With 6 bases removed from V and 4 bases from J, the gap between germline ends came to 12 bases. The CDR3 bases are TGTGCCAGCAGCCAATCCATCGGCTATGGCTACACCTTC. Protein: CASSQSIGYGYTF.

This clonotype has a count of ten or more. This chain joins TRBV4-2 and TRBJ2-6, with 7 positions matching TRBD1. CDR3 size: 17 residues. Looked up from germline, CDR1 is LGHNA and CDR2 is YNFKEQ. The V gene end was trimmed by 0 bases and the J gene end by 1 base; junction bases not matched to a gene: 3. CDR3 in DNA: TGTGCCAGCAGCCAAGATACGGGACAGTCTGGGGCCAACGTCCTGACTTTC. Translation gives CASSQDTGQSGANVLTF.

The chain is built from TRBV5-5 and TRBJ2-7; the D call may be TRBD1 or TRBD2 (6 bases each). Trimming stripped 3 bases from V and 0 bases from J, with 13 bases between. The germline V gene has CDR1 SGHKS and CDR2 YYEKEE (reference sequence). There are 15 residues in the CDR3. DNA for the CDR3: TGTGCCAGCAGCTGGGGGGCAGTTCACTCCTACGAGCAGTACTTC. Translated: CASSWGAVHSYEQYF.

This clonotype appeared a few times. The chain has TRBV11-1 and TRBJ2-3; no reliable D call. With 6 bases removed from V and 4 bases from J, the gap between germline ends came to 29 bases. The CDR3 is 19 amino acids. Per the germline V gene, CDR1 is SGHAT and CDR2 is FQDESV (reference sequence). The CDR3: CASRSGPPRSVGPSDTQYF. DNA of the CDR3: TGTGCCAGCAGGTCCGGACCACCTAGGAGTGTCGGGCCATCAGATACGCAGTATTTT.

This clonotype has ten or more counts. This chain connects TRBV12-3 or TRBV12-4 to TRBJ1-4; 11 positions match TRBD1. CDR3 size: 16 residues. The V gene end was trimmed by 5 bases and the J gene end by 4 bases; junction bases not matched to a gene: 6. In DNA, the CDR3 is TGTGCCAGCAGTCTCGGACAGGGGGCGAATAATGAAAAACTGTTTTTT. Protein product: CASSLGQGANNEKLFF.

This chain joins TRBV7-8 and TRBJ2-7, with 11 nucleotides matching TRBD2. J lost 1 base, V lost 2 bases, and 22 bases had no gene match. CDR1 SGHVS and CDR2 FQNEAQ come from the germline V gene. The CDR3 contains 22 residues. The CDR3 region is CASSLKQVAGGDPPIPSYEQYF. CDR3 DNA sequence: TGTGCCAGCAGCTTAAAGCAGGTAGCGGGAGGGGATCCACCTATCCCGTCCTACGAGCAGTACTTC.